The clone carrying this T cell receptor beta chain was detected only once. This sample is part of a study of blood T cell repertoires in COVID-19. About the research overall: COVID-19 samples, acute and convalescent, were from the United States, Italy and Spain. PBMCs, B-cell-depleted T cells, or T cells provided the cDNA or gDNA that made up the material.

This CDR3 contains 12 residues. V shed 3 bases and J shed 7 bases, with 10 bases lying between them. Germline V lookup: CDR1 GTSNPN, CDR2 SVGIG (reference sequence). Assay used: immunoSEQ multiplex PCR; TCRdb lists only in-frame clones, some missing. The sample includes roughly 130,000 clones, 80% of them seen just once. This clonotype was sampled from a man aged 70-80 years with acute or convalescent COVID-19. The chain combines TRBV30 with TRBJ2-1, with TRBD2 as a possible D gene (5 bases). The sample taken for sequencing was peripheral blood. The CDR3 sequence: CAWSRTPNEQFF. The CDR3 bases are TGTGCCTGGAGCAGGACTCCGAATGAGCAGTTCTTC.